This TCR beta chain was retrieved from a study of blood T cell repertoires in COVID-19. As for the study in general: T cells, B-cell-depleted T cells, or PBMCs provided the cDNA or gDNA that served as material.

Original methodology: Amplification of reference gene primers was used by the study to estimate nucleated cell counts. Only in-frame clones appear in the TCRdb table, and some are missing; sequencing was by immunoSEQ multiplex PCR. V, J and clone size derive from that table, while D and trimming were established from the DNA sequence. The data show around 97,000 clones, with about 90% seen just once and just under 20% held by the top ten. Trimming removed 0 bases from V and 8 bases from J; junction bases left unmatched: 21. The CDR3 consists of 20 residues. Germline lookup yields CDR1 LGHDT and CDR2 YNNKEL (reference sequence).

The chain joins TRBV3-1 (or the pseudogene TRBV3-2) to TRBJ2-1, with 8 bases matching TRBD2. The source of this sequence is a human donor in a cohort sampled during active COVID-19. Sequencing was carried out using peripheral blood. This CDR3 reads CASSQEGRSGSSQPGYEQFF. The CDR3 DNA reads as TGTGCCAGCAGCCAAGAGGGCCGCAGCGGGAGTTCCCAACCTGGGTATGAGCAGTTCTTC.